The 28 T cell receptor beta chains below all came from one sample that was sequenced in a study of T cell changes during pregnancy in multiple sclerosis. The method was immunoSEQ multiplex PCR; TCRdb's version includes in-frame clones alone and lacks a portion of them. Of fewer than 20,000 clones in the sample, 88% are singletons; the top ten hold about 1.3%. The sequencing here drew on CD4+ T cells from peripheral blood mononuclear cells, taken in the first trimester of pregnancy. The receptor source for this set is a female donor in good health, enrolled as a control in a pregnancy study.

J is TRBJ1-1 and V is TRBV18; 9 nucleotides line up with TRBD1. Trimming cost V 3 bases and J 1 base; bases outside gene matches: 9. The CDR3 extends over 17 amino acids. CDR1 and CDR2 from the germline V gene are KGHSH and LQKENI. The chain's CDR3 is CASSPIRTGEGNTEAFF. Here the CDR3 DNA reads TGTGCCAGCTCACCTATACGGACAGGGGAGGGGAACACTGAAGCTTTCTTT.

Written as DNA, the CDR3 is TGTGCCAGCAGCTCCGCCCTCCGAGGTCCCTATGGCTACACCTTC. This gives the protein CASSSALRGPYGYTF. The chain employs TRBV5-6 and TRBJ1-2; D remains unclear. The CDR3 runs to 15 residues. V dropped 3 bases and J dropped 4 bases, with 16 bases sitting between them. CDR1 is SGHDT, CDR2 YYEEEE, per germline. The variable domain in full, completed from reference TRBV5-6 and TRBJ1-2, reads DAGVTQSPTHLIKTRGQQVTLRCSPKSGHDTVSWYQQALGQGPQFIFQYYEEEERQRGNFPDRFSGHQFPNYSSELNVNALLLGDSALYLCASSSALRGPYGYTFGSGTRLTVV.

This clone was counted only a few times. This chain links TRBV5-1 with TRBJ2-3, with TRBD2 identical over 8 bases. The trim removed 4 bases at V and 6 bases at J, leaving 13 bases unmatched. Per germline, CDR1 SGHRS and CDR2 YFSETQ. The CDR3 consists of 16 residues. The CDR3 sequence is CASSISIAGRRDTQYF. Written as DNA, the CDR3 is TGCGCCAGCAGCATCAGTATAGCGGGAAGGAGGGATACGCAGTATTTT.

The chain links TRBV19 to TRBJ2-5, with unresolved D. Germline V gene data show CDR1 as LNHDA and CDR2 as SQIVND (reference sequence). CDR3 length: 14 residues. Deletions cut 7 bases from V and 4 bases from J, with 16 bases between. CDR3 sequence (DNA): TGTGCCAGTAACCAGCGAAGTGAAGGAGAGACCCAGTACTTC. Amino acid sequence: CASNQRSEGETQYF.

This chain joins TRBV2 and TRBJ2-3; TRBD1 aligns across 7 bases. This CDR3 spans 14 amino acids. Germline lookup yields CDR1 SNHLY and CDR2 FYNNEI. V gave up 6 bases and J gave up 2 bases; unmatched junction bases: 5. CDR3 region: CASRDRIPTDTQYF. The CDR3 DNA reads TGTGCCAGCAGGGACAGGATCCCCACAGATACGCAGTATTTT.

In DNA, the CDR3 is TGTGCCAGCAGCCCGACGCGAGGGAAAGGATCCTACAATGAGCAGTTCTTC. It yields the protein CASSPTRGKGSYNEQFF. V usage is TRBV7-2 and J usage is TRBJ2-1; weak D call: TRBD2 (5 bases). The V end was cut by 5 bases, the J end by 1 base, with 18 bases between. The CDR3 consists of 17 residues. Germline CDR1 and CDR2: SGHTA and FQGNSA.

The CDR3 sequence is CASRKAGSSYNEQFF. CDR3 DNA: TGTGCCAGTAGGAAAGCGGGAAGCTCCTACAATGAGCAGTTCTTC. The chain has TRBV19 and TRBJ2-1; 7 positions match TRBD2. The CDR3 runs 15 residues. The germline V gene has CDR1 LNHDA and CDR2 SQIVND (reference sequence). Trimming cost V 6 bases and J 0 bases; bases outside gene matches: 5.

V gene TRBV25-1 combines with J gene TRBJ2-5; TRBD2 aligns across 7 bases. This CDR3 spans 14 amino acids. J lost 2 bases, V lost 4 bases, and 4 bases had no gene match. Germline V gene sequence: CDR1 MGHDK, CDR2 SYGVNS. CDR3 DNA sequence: TGTGCCAGCAGTGGAGCGGGGTATCAAGAGACCCAGTACTTC. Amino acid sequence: CASSGAGYQETQYF.

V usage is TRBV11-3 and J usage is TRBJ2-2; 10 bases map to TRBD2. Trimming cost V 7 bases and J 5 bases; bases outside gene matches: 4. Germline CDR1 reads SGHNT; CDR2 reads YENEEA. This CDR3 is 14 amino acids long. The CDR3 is CASTISGRTGELFF. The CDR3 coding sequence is TGTGCCAGCACCATTAGCGGGAGGACCGGGGAGCTGTTTTTT. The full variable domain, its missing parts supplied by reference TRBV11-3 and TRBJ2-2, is EAGVVQSPRYKIIEKKQPVAFWCNPISGHNTLYWYLQNLGQGPELLIRYENEEAVDDSQLPKDRFSAERLKGVDSTLKIQPAELGDSAVYLCASTISGRTGELFFGEGSRLTVL.

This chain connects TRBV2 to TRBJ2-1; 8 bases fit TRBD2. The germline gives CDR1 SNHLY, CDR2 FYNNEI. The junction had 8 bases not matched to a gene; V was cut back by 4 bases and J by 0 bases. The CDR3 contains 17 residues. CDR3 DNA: TGTGCCAGCAGTGCGGCGGGAGGCGTTCCCTCCTACAATGAGCAGTTCTTC. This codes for CASSAAGGVPSYNEQFF.

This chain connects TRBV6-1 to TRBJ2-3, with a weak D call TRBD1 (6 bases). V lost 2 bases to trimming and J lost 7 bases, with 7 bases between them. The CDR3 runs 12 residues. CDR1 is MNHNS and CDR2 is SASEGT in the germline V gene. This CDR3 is CASSERGNTQYF. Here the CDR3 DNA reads TGTGCCAGCAGTGAAAGGGGGAATACGCAGTATTTT.

The CDR3 region is CASTYSGSSYNEQFF. The CDR3 nucleotides are TGTGCCAGCACCTATAGCGGGAGCTCCTACAATGAGCAGTTCTTC. The gene calls are TRBV9 and TRBJ2-1; 9 bases fit TRBD2. The CDR3 runs to 15 residues. Germline V gives CDR1 SGDLS, CDR2 YYNGEE. V was pared by 6 bases and J by 0 bases, with 4 bases of the junction left unmatched.

The CDR3 DNA follows: TGTGCCAGCAGTGAGGCCGGGACGCGGGTGGGACAGGGGAGAAGAAACACCATATATTTT. Protein product: CASSEAGTRVGQGRRNTIYF. The chain couples TRBV2 to TRBJ1-3, with 10 bases aligning to TRBD1. The CDR3 length is 20 residues. Germline loops: CDR1 SNHLY, CDR2 FYNNEI. Germline trimming cut 3 bases from V and 5 bases from J; bases unmatched to any gene: 19. The variable domain in full, completed from reference TRBV2 and TRBJ1-3, reads EPEVTQTPSHQVTQMGQEVILRCVPISNHLYFYWYRQILGQKVEFLVSFYNNEISEKSEIFDDQFSVERPDGSNFTLKIRSTKLEDSAMYFCASSEAGTRVGQGRRNTIYFGEGSWLTVV.

The CDR3 DNA reads TGTGCCAGCAGCTACGACGGAGTATTCGCTGGGGCCAACGTCCTGACTTTC. Protein: CASSYDGVFAGANVLTF. This chain joins TRBV5-4 and TRBJ2-6, with D uncertain. Between the trimmed V and J ends, which lost 3 bases and 2 bases, there was a span of 15 bases. The CDR3 is 17 residues long. Per germline, CDR1 SGHNT and CDR2 YYREEE (reference sequence).

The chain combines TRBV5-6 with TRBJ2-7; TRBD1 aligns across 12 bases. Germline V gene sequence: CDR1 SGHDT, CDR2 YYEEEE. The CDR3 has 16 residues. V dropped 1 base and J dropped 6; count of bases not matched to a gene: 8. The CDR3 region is CASSLRGTGGSIEQYF. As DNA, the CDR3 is TGTGCCAGCAGCTTGAGAGGGACAGGGGGCTCCATCGAGCAGTACTTC.

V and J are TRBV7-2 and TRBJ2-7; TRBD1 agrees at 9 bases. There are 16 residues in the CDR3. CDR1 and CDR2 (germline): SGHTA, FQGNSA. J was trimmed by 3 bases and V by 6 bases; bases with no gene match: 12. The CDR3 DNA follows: TGTGCCAGCAGAGACCCGGGACAGGGACTCCACTACGAGCAGTACTTC. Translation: CASRDPGQGLHYEQYF. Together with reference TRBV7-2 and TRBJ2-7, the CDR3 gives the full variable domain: GAGVSQSPSNKVTEKGKDVELRCDPISGHTALYWYRQSLGQGLEFLIYFQGNSAPDKSGLPSDRFSAERTGGSVSTLTIQRTQQEDSAVYLCASRDPGQGLHYEQYFGPGTRLTVT.

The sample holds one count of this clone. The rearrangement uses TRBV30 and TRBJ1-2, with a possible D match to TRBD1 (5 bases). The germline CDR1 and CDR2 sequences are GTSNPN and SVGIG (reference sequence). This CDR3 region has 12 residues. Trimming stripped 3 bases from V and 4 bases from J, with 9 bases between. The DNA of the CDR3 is TGTGCCTGGAGAAACGGGGGCTATGGCTACACCTTC. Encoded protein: CAWRNGGYGYTF. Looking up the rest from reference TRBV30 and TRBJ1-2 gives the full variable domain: SQTIHQWPATLVQPVGSPLSLECTVEGTSNPNLYWYRQAAGRGLQLLFYSVGIGQISSEVPQNLSASRPQDRQFILSSKKLLLSDSGFYLCAWRNGGYGYTFGSGTRLTVV.

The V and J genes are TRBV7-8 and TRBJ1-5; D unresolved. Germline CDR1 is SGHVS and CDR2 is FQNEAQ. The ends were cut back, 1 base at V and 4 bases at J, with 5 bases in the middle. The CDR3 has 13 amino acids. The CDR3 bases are TGTGCCAGCAGCTTAGAGAGGAATCAGCCCCAGCATTTT. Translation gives CASSLERNQPQHF.

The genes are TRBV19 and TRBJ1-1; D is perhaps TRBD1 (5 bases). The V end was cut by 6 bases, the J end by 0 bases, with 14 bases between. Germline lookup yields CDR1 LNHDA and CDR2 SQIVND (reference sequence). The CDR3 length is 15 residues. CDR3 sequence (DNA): TGTGCCAGTAGCCTCGGGGGAGCCCTGAACACTGAAGCTTTCTTT. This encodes CASSLGGALNTEAFF.

CDR3 loop: CASSEGQGVAYNEQFF. CDR3 bases: TGTGCCAGCAGTGAAGGTCAGGGGGTAGCCTACAATGAGCAGTTCTTC. This sequence joins TRBV6-1 and TRBJ2-1; TRBD1 matches 7 bases. The J segment lost 2 bases and the V segment lost 1 base, leaving 5 bases of the junction unmatched. This CDR3 spans 16 amino acids. Germline CDR1 and CDR2: MNHNS and SASEGT.

The CDR3 nucleotides are TGTGCCAGCAGTTCTAGCGGGAGGAGAACCGGGGAGCTGTTTTTT. Protein product: CASSSSGRRTGELFF. The chain recombines TRBV27 with TRBJ2-2; TRBD2 matches 11 bases. The CDR3 is made up of 15 amino acids. Unmatched junction bases numbered 3, after V lost 4 bases and J lost 5 bases. Germline lookup yields CDR1 MNHEY and CDR2 SMNVEV (reference sequence).

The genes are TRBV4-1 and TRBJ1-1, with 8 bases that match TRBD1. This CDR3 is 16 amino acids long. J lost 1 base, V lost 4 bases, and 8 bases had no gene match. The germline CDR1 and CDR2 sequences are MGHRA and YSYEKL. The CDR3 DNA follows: TGCGCCAGCAGCCCTGACAGGGGCGTTAGGAACACTGAAGCTTTCTTT. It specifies CASSPDRGVRNTEAFF.

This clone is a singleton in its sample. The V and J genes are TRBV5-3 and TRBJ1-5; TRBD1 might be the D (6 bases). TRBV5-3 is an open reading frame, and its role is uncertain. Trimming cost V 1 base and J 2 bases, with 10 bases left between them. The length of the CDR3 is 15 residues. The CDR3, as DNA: TGTGCCAGAAGCTTGCGTGGGGGCCGCAATCAGCCCCAGCATTTT. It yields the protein CARSLRGGRNQPQHF.

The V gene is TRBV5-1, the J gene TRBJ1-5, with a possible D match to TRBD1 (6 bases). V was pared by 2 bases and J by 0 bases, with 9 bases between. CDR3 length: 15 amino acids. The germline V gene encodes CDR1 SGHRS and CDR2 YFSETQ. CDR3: CASSLTGNSNQPQHF. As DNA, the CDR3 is TGCGCCAGCAGCTTAACAGGGAATAGCAATCAGCCCCAGCATTTT.

The CDR3 loop is CASRATVNSNTGELFF. The CDR3 coding sequence is TGCGCCAGCAGGGCGACAGTCAACTCGAACACCGGGGAGCTGTTTTTT. The chain recombines TRBV5-1 with TRBJ2-2; weak D call: TRBD1 (5 bases). The CDR3 consists of 16 residues. Deletions cut 5 bases from V and 0 bases from J, with 14 bases between. Germline V lookup: CDR1 SGHRS, CDR2 YFSETQ.

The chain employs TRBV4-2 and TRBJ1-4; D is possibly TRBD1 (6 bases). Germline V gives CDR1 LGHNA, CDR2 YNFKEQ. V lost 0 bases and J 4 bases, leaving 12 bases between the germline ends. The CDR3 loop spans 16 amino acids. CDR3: CASSQEGGGYNEKLFF. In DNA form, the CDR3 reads TGTGCCAGCAGCCAAGAGGGGGGGGGCTATAATGAAAAACTGTTTTTT.

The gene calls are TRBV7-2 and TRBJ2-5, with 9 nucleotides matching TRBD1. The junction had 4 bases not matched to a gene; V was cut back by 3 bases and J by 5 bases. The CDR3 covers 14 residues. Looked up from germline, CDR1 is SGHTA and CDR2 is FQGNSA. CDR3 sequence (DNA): TGTGCCAGCAGCTTTACCGGGACAGGGGAGACCCAGTACTTC. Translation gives CASSFTGTGETQYF.

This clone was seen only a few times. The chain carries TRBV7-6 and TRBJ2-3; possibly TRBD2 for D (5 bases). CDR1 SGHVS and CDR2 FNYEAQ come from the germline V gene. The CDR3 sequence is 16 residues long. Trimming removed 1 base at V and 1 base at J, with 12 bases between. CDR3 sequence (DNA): TGTGCCAGCAGCTTAGGCGGACTGAGGGGCACAGATACGCAGTATTTT. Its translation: CASSLGGLRGTDTQYF.